A selection of T cell receptor beta chains follows, all from one sample in a study of post-analysis software for immune sequencing data. TCRdb itself ran the PCR reads through MiXCR, one entry per CDR3 protein. This sample carries fewer than 600,000 distinct CDR3 sequences, nearly 45% of them seen once, and the ten largest clones take roughly 12%. The sequencing sample was made of blood. The source of these receptors is a girl between 5 and 17 years old with multiple sclerosis. Each CDR3 is given with its conserved first and last residue. A D gene is named only where the DNA matches it firmly. Some rows mark clone size as missing; the rest say once, few, many or name a class of expanded clone.

TRBV6-5	TRBJ2-7	NA	14	few	TGTGCCAGCAGTTACCGACTAGACTCCTACGAGCAGTACTTC	CASSYRLDSYEQYF
TRBV5-5	TRBJ1-1	TRBD1	19	NA	TGTGCCAGCAGCTTGGACCTCTTTATGACAGGGGCGGTCGACACTGAAGCTTTCTTT	CASSLDLFMTGAVDTEAFF
TRBV20-1	TRBJ2-3	TRBD2	15	NA	TGCAGTGCTAGGTGGACTAGCGGTAGCACAGATACGCAGTATTTT	CSARWTSGSTDTQYF
TRBV14	TRBJ2-7	TRBD2	14	NA	TGTGCCAGCAGCCCCTGGTCGCGGGAGGACGAGCAGTACTTC	CASSPWSREDEQYF
TRBV7-9	TRBJ2-7	TRBD1	16	few	TGTGCCAGCAGCTCAACGGCCGGGACAGGGTACTACGAGCAGTACTTC	CASSSTAGTGYYEQYF
TRBV4-1	TRBJ2-5	NA	15	NA	TGCGCCAGCAGCCAAGATCCCCGTGGGGAAGAGACCCAGTACTTC	CASSQDPRGEETQYF
TRBV7-6	TRBJ1-1	NA	16	few	TGTGCCAGCAGTTTAGGTCCAGGGAACGGGGACACTGAAGCTTTCTTT	CASSLGPGNGDTEAFF
TRBV7-3	TRBJ2-7	NA	14	NA	TGTGCCAGCAGCCCCGGGGCGAGCTCCTACGAGCAGTACTTC	CASSPGASSYEQYF
TRBV12-3/TRBV12-4	TRBJ2-3	NA	13	NA	TGTGCCAGCAGCTTGTCCGAGGCAGATGCGCAGTATTTT	CASSLSEADAQYF
TRBV15	TRBJ1-2	NA	14	NA	TGTGCCACCAGCAGAGATCAGGGGCCGGGAGGCTACACCTTC	CATSRDQGPGGYTF
TRBV28	TRBJ2-5	NA	12	few	TGTCGTTGCGGAGAAAGACAAGAGACCCAGTACTTC	CRCGERQETQYF
TRBV24-1	TRBJ2-7	NA	13	few	TGTGCCACCAGTGATTTGATGGGCTACGAGCAGTACTTC	CATSDLMGYEQYF
TRBV11-2	TRBJ2-5	NA	13	NA	TGTGCCAGCAGCACAAAAGGGTTGGAGACCCAGTACTTC	CASSTKGLETQYF
TRBV7-2	TRBJ2-7	NA	14	NA	TGTGCCAGCAGCTTAGCTTCGTTCTCCTACGAGCAGTACTTC	CASSLASFSYEQYF
TRBV5-1	TRBJ2-7	TRBD1	16	NA	TGCGCCAGCAGCTTGGCCGGAGACAGGGTCTCCTACGAGCAGTACTTC	CASSLAGDRVSYEQYF
TRBV15	TRBJ2-7	TRBD1	13	NA	TGTGCCACCAGCACGACGACAGGGGACGAGCAGTACTTC	CATSTTTGDEQYF
TRBV28	TRBJ2-7	NA	11	few	TGTGCCAGCAGGGTCTCCTACGAGCAGTACTTC	CASRVSYEQYF
TRBV7-9	TRBJ2-1	TRBD2	13	few	TGTGCCAGCGGACTAGCGGGACGCGATGAGCAGTTCTTC	CASGLAGRDEQFF
TRBV28	TRBJ1-2	NA	14	NA	TGTGCCAGCAGTTTACGTACAGGCAGCTATGGCTACACCTTC	CASSLRTGSYGYTF
TRBV6-5	TRBJ2-1	NA	13	NA	TGTGCCAGCAGTCCTAAGCGAAACGGTGAGCAGTTCTTC	CASSPKRNGEQFF
TRBV15	TRBJ2-1	NA	16	NA	TGTGCCACCAGCAGAGACAGGAGGCTAGCCGACAATGAGCAGTTCTTC	CATSRDRRLADNEQFF
TRBV10-3	TRBJ2-7	NA	12	NA	TGTGCCATCAGTAACAACGCCTACGAGCAGTACTTC	CAISNNAYEQYF
TRBV4-2	TRBJ1-5	NA	15	NA	TGTGCCAGCAGCCAAGGGGGAGGACGACATCAGCCCCAGCATTTT	CASSQGGGRHQPQHF
TRBV28	TRBJ1-4	NA	17	NA	TGTGCCAGCAACCGACTTACAGGTGGTTTCCTTAATGAAAAACTGTTTTTT	CASNRLTGGFLNEKLFF
TRBV4-1	TRBJ2-5	NA	15	once	TGCGCCAGCAGCCAAGATTCGGTTAGACAAGAGACCCAGTACTTC	CASSQDSVRQETQYF
TRBV28	TRBJ2-1	TRBD2	16	NA	TGTGCCAGCAGTGGAAATAGCGGGAGGGTATACAATGAGCAGTTCTTC	CASSGNSGRVYNEQFF